Included here is one TCR beta chain sequence, with context. Its antigen remains unidentified. The CDR3 end falls 3 residues outside the read, so it is completed with the germline J gene. The data were obtained in a study of T cell clonality in common variable immunodeficiency. Points from the study as a whole: In common variable immunodeficiency, TCR beta chains reportedly carried fewer deletions and N-nucleotide insertions.

No CVID subject was ill or on immunomodulatory drugs when sampled. The method was immunoSEQ multiplex PCR; TCRdb's version includes in-frame clones alone and lacks a portion of them. The sample contains some 11,000 clones, none of them singletons. Germline V CDR1 and CDR2: LNHDA, SQIVND (reference sequence). This CDR3 comprises 15 residues. The specimen sequenced was peripheral blood mononuclear cells. The chain employs TRBV19 and TRBJ1-2; 9 bases fit TRBD1. The sequence was collected from a human donor with common variable immunodeficiency. The part of the CDR3 DNA that was read is TGTGCCAGTTCGCGATCCGGGACAGGGTATTACGGC. It encodes CASSRSGTGYYG. In full, the CDR3 reads CASSRSGTGYYGYTF.